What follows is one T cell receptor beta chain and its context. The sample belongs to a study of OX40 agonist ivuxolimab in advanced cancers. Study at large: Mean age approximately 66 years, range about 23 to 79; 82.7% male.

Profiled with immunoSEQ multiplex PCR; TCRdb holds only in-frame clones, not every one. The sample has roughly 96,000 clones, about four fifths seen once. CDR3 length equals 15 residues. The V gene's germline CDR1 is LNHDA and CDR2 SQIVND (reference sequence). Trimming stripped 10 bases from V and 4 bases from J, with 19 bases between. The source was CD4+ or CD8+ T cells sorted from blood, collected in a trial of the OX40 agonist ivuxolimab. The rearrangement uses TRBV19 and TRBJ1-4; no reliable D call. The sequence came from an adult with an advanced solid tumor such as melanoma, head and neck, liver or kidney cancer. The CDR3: CATSQVGKNNEKLFF. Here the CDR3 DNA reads TGTGCCACCTCCCAAGTAGGGAAGAATAATGAAAAACTGTTTTTT.